Following are 4 T cell receptor beta chains from one sample sequenced in a study of shared clonotypes between healthy human individuals. Libraries were prepared by immunoSEQ multiplex PCR; TCRdb keeps only in-frame clonotypes and omits some of them. The profile shows under 850,000 clones, roughly 72% of them singletons. Sequenced sample: memory CD4+ T cells sorted from blood. Regarding subset: CD45RA-negative fraction. The receptors originated from a woman in her twenties or thirties in good health.

This clone was detected only once. The chain combines TRBV19 with TRBJ2-7; 13 nucleotides agree with TRBD2. With V trimmed by 4 bases and J by 5 bases, 17 bases remained unmatched. CDR1 and CDR2 (germline): LNHDA, SQIVND (reference sequence). The CDR3 is 19 residues long. The CDR3 region has the DNA TGTGCCAGTAGTAGCCGACTAGCGGGAGGACCTACCTATCGGGACGAGCAGTACTTC. It encodes CASSSRLAGGPTYRDEQYF.

This chain joins TRBV4-2 and TRBJ2-7; TRBD2 matches at 15 bases. Per the germline V gene, CDR1 is LGHNA and CDR2 is YNFKEQ. The V segment lost 0 bases and the J segment 2 bases; nucleotides outside the gene matches: 8. This CDR3 has 19 residues. In DNA, the CDR3 is TGTGCCAGCAGCCAAGATCTCGGACTAGCGGGAGGGCTCACCTACGAGCAGTACTTC. It codes for CASSQDLGLAGGLTYEQYF.

V and J are TRBV6-5 and TRBJ1-5; no clear D. The V end was cut by 2 bases, the J end by 6 bases, with 8 bases between. The CDR3 loop spans 13 amino acids. CDR1 MNHEY and CDR2 SVGAGI come from the germline V gene. In nucleotides, the CDR3 is TGTGCCAGCAGTTACGTTGAAGGTCAGCCCCAGCATTTT. Protein: CASSYVEGQPQHF.

This rearrangement joins TRBV10-3 to TRBJ2-1, with D perhaps matching TRBD2 (5 bases). In germline, CDR1 is ENHRY, CDR2 SYGVKD. CDR3 length: 14 amino acids. The germline V and J ends were trimmed by 3 bases and 8 bases, with 14 bases remaining between them. The CDR3 nucleotides read TGTGCCATCAGTGAAGGCTCGCCGAGGGATGAGCAGTTCTTC. It yields the protein CAISEGSPRDEQFF.